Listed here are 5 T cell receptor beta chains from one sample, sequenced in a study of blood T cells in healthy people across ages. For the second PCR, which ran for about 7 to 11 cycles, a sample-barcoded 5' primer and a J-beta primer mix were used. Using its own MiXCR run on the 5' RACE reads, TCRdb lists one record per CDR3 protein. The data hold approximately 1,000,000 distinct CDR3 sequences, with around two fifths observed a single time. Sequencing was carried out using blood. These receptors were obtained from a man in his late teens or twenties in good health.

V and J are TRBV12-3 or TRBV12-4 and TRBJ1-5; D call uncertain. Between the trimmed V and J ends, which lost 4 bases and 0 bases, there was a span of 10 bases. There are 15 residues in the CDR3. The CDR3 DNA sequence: TGTGCCAGCAGTTCCCGGGTGGATAGCAATCAGCCCCAGCATTTT. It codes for CASSSRVDSNQPQHF.

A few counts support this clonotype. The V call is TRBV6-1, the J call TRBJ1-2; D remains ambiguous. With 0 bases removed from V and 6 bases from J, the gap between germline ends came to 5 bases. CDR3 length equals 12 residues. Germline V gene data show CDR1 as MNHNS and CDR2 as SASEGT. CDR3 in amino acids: CASSEARDGYTF. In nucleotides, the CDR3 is TGTGCCAGCAGTGAAGCGAGGGATGGCTACACCTTC.

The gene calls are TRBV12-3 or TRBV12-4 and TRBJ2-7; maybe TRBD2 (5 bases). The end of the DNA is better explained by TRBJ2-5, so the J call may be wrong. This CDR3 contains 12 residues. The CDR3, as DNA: TGTGCCAGCAGCCTCCCCGGAGGGACCCAGTACTTC. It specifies CASSLPGGTQYF.

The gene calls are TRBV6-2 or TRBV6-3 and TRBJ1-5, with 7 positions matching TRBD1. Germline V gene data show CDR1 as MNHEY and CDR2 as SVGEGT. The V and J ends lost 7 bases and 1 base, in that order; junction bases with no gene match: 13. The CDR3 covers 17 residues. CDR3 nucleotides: TGTGCCAGCAAAGTGGAGTTAGGGGGCAAGAGCAATCAGCCCCAGCATTTT. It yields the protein CASKVELGGKSNQPQHF.

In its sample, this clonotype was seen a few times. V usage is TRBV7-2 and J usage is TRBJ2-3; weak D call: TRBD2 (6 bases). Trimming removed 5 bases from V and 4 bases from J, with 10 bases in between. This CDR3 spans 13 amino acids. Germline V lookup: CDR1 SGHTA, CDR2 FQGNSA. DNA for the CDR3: TGTGCCAGCAGCCGGGAGCCCCCAGATACGCAGTATTTT. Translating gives CASSREPPDTQYF.